This TCR beta chain was identified during a study of T cells in Graves' hyperthyroidism and ophthalmopathy. PBMCs stemmed from about 9.7 ml fresh peripheral blood. CDR3 length: 15 residues. Germline V gene sequence: CDR1 MNHEY, CDR2 SVGAGI. Trimming shortened V by 2 bases and J by 4 bases, and 15 bases separated the two germline ends. Authors of the study amplified TCR beta CDR3 regions from RNA transcripts. Primed by the HTBI set, a first-round RT-PCR was run on the TCR CDR3. TCRdb re-derived calls from the multiplex PCR reads in MiXCR, one entry per CDR3 protein. The sample shows around 210,000 distinct CDR3 sequences, around a sixth of them seen only once.

The sequence was collected from a woman between 45 and 60 years old with Graves' hyperthyroidism. The specimen was blood. The chain is built from TRBV6-5 and TRBJ2-7; possibly TRBD1 for D (6 bases). The CDR3 DNA follows: TGTGCCAGCAGTTACCGAGGACAGCTACCTTACGAGCAGTACTTC. Its translation: CASSYRGQLPYEQYF.